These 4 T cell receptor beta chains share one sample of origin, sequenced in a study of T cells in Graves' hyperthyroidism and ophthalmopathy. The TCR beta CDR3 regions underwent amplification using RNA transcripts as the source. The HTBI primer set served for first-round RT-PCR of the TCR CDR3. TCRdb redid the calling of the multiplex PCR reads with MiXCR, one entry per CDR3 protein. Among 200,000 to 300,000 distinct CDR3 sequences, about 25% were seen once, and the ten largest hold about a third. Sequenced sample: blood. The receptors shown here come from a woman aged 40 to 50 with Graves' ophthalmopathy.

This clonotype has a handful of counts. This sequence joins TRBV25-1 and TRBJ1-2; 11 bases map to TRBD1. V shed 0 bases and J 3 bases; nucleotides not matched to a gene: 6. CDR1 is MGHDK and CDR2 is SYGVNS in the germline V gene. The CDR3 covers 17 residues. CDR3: CASSEYVPGQGDYGYTF. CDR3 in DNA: TGTGCCAGCAGTGAATACGTCCCGGGACAGGGGGACTATGGCTACACCTTC.

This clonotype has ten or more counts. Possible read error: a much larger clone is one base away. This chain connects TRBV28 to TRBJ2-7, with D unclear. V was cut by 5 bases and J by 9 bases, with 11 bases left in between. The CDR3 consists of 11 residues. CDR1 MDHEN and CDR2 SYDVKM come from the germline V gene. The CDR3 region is CASSLDFGQYF. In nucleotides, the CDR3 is TGTGCCAGCAGTCTCGACTTCGGGCAGTACTTC.

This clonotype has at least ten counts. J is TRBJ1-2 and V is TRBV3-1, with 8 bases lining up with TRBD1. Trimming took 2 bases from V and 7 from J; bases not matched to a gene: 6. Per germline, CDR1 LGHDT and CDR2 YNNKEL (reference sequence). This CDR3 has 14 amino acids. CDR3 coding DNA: TGTGCCAGCAGCCAATATTCGACAGGGGTTGGCTACACCTTC. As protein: CASSQYSTGVGYTF.

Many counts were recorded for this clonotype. Here the CDR3 reads CAWSRDRPQGYTF. Written as DNA, the CDR3 is TGTGCCTGGAGCCGCGACAGGCCCCAAGGCTACACCTTC. The J gene is TRBJ1-2, the V gene TRBV30, with D possibly TRBD1 on 6 matching bases. The germline V gene encodes CDR1 GTSNPN and CDR2 SVGIG (reference sequence). Trimming removed 3 bases from V and 8 bases from J, with 16 bases in between. The CDR3 spans 13 residues.